The source of this TCR beta chain is a study of T cell responses to AZD1222 COVID-19 vaccine. Study observations and caveats: When two AZD1222 doses had been given, Spike-specific TCR breadth and depth rose. With dominance at 160-218 and 743-854, vaccine-associated CD4 TCRs spanned spike.

Germline-derived CDR1 and CDR2 are SEHNR and FQNEAQ (reference sequence). V shed 5 bases, J shed 5 bases, and the junction held 4 bases outside the gene matches. CDR3 length equals 13 residues. Clones were sequenced by immunoSEQ multiplex PCR, and TCRdb holds only the in-frame ones, with some missing. The repertoire holds approximately 190,000 clones, with approximately 92% as singletons. In the case of this clone: The antigen is not known.

The chain combines TRBV7-9 with TRBJ1-2, with 8 bases that match TRBD1. The clonotype comes from an adult in good health. The sample consisted of peripheral blood, taken on day 0 of AZD1222 vaccination. The CDR3 bases are TGTGCCAGCAGCCCAAGACAGGGGTATGGCTACACCTTC. It specifies CASSPRQGYGYTF.